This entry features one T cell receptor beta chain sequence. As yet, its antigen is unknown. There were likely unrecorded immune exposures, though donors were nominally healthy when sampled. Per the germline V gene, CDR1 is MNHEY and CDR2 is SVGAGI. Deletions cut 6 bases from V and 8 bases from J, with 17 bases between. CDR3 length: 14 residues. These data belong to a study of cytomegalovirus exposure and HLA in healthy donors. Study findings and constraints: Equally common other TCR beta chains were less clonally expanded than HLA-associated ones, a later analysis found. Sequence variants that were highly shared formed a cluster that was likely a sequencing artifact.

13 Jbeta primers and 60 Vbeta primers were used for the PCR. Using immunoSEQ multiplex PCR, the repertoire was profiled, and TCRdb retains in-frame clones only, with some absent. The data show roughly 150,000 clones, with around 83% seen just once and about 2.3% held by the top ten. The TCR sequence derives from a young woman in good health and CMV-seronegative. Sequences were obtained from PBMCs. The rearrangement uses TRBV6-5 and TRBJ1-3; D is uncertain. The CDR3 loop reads CASSRRPQRDTIYF. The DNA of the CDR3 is TGTGCCAGCAGCCGACGCCCCCAGAGGGACACCATATATTTT.